A single sample is the source of the 8 T cell receptor beta chains below, sequenced in a study of blood T cell repertoires in COVID-19. Sequencing used immunoSEQ multiplex PCR; TCRdb keeps in-frame clones, though not all of them. The sample lists around 340,000 clones, roughly 90% seen once, with 7% to 7.5% in the top ten. The material sequenced was peripheral blood. These receptors originate from a woman aged 55-69 years with COVID-19, enrolled during active disease.

V gene TRBV21-1 combines with J gene TRBJ2-7; TRBD2, the table's D call, lacks a check against the DNA. TRBV21-1 corresponds to a pseudogene. This CDR3 spans 9 amino acids. The CDR3 here is CASSIGQYF. The CDR3 DNA follows: TGTGCCAGCAGCATCGGGCAGTACTTC.

A word on this clone: Different DNA sequences within this sample yield the same CDR3. The chain joins TRBV12-3 or TRBV12-4 to TRBJ1-2, with D unclear. CDR3 length: 11 amino acids. Trimming left V 3 bases short and J 4 bases short, with 3 bases between. In DNA form, the CDR3 reads TGTGCCAGCAGTTTCCTCTATGGCTACACCTTC. Amino acid sequence: CASSFLYGYTF.

V gene TRBV5-1 combines with J gene TRBJ1-5; no clear D. The CDR3 loop spans 15 amino acids. Germline V gene data show CDR1 as SGHRS and CDR2 as YFSETQ. V lost 4 bases and J 3 bases, leaving 14 bases between the germline ends. The CDR3 loop is CASSPGGVLNQPQHF. CDR3 DNA sequence: TGCGCCAGCAGCCCTGGCGGGGTCCTCAATCAGCCCCAGCATTTT.

This chain uses TRBV5-1 with TRBJ2-3, with 7 bases identical to TRBD1. Per germline, CDR1 SGHRS and CDR2 YFSETQ. The V gene end was trimmed by 0 bases and the J gene end by 2 bases; junction bases not matched to a gene: 3. This CDR3 region has 15 residues. The CDR3 is CASSLGGQITDTQYF. For the CDR3, the DNA is TGCGCCAGCAGCTTGGGGGGACAGATCACAGATACGCAGTATTTT.

The CDR3 region is CASSLAGRTTEQYF. For the CDR3, the DNA is TGTGCCAGCAGCTTAGCTGGGAGGACGACGGAGCAGTACTTC. The chain uses TRBV5-4 and TRBJ2-7; possible D gene TRBD2, 6 bases. Trimming cost V 2 bases and J 7 bases, with 16 bases left between them. Germline CDR1 is SGHNT and CDR2 is YYREEE (reference sequence). This CDR3 comprises 14 residues.

V gene TRBV19 combines with J gene TRBJ2-5; tentatively, D is TRBD2 (6 bases). CDR3 length equals 14 residues. In germline, CDR1 is LNHDA, CDR2 SQIVND (reference sequence). Trimming left V 6 bases short and J 4 bases short, with 15 bases between. The CDR3 sequence is CASRSLVEGETQYF. The CDR3, as DNA: TGTGCCAGTAGGTCTTTAGTGGAGGGAGAGACCCAGTACTTC.

The chain carries TRBV11-2 and TRBJ2-1; D perhaps matches TRBD1 (6 bases). CDR3 length: 15 amino acids. Deletions cut 1 base from V and 6 bases from J, with 13 bases between. Germline V lookup: CDR1 SGHAT, CDR2 FQNNGV. CDR3 in amino acids: CASSLGRGVGNEQFF. Here the CDR3 DNA reads TGTGCCAGCAGCTTAGGCAGGGGTGTGGGCAATGAGCAGTTCTTC.

The genes are TRBV5-1 and TRBJ1-1, with TRBD1 as a possible D gene (5 bases). V was pared by 2 bases and J by 6 bases, with 14 bases between. Germline CDR1 is SGHRS and CDR2 is YFSETQ. The CDR3 sequence is 14 residues long. CDR3 nucleotides: TGCGCCAGCAGCTTAAATACACGGGGGGCTGAAGCTTTCTTT. Protein product: CASSLNTRGAEAFF.